Described below is a single TCR beta chain sequence and its context. Its antigen remains unidentified. Per-nucleotide qualities are absent, and no much larger clonotype sits a single base away. This sample stems from a study of blood T cell repertoires in COVID-19 (dated by TCRdb to the early 2020s). As for the study more broadly: Samples covering the acute and convalescent phases of COVID-19 were provided by collaborators in the United States, Italy and Spain. The prospective study material was composed of cDNA or gDNA derived from T cells, B-cell-depleted T cells, or PBMCs. The dataset comprised deeply sampled blood TCRbeta repertoires from subjects exposed to, actively infected with, or recovered from COVID-19. The repertoires were released in a freely available public database meant as a resource for research on the immune response to SARS-CoV-2. The samples were drawn from the first 160 participants of the ongoing ImmuneRACE study and from 950 to 1,500 subjects provided by 6 global collaborators. The sample metadata nearly always contained a de-identified subject ID, COVID-19 status, age in years and sex. HLA class I and class II types, where available, came from metadata supplied by the sample provider rather than from assay-based typing. Findings and caveats that apply to the study as a whole: The amount of clinical and demographic metadata varied by source and participant and was provided uncurated.

Collaborating institutions collected whole blood in K2EDTA tubes following their own protocols. For TCRbeta analysis, collaborators shipped samples in one of three forms: frozen whole blood, isolated PBMCs, or DNA extracted from either of those sample types. TCRbeta CDR3 regions were amplified from genomic DNA by means of the immunoSEQ Assay, a bias-controlled multiplex PCR. From the authors' description of their analysis: The number of nucleated cells in each sample was estimated from the amplification of reference gene primers within the assay. To quantify the absolute abundance of each unique TCRbeta CDR3 rearrangement, sequence reads were collapsed and filtered. For each sample, productive Simpson clonality was calculated by taking the square root of Simpson's diversity index across productive rearrangements. TCRdb obtained this table from immuneACCESS and retained in-frame rearrangements with V and J assigned. These tables miss some clones; where compared with another copy, unresolved V genes account for less than half of the shortfall, and the remainder is unexplained. The V and J calls and clone size are taken from that table; D and trimming were inferred from the DNA. The sample table contains roughly 40,000 clones; only one count was recorded for roughly 83% of them. The top ten clonotypes cover less than 25% of the sample.

V loses 3 bases, J loses 4 bases, and the germline ends lie 17 bases apart. CDR1 and CDR2 (SGDLS, YYNGEE) derive from the germline V gene. The CDR3 starts with the cysteine, ends with the phenylalanine, and has 15 residues. Only CDR3 DNA is held: 45 bases, read in frame from base 1. The chain uses TRBV9 and TRBJ2-7; confidence is insufficient to name the D gene. This TCR was recovered from a human donor with acute or convalescent COVID-19. The donor label of this sample is uncertain. Source material: peripheral blood. The CDR3 loop reads CASSATTVGSYEQYF. The sequence in DNA is TGTGCCAGCAGCGCAACAACAGTGGGCAGTTACGAGCAGTACTTC.